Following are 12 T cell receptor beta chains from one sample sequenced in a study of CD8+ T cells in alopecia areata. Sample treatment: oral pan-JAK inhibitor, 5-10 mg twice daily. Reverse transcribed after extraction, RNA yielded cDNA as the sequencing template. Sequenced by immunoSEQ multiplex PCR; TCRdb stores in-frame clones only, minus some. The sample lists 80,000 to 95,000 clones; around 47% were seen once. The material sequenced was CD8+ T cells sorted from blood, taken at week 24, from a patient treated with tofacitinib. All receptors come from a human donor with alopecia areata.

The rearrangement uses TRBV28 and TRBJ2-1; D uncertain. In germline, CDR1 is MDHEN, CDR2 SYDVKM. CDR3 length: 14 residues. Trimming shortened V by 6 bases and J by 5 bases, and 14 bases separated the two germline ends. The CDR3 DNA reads TGTGCCAGCAGCCCCATAGCTCTGGACAATGAGCAGTTCTTC. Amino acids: CASSPIALDNEQFF.

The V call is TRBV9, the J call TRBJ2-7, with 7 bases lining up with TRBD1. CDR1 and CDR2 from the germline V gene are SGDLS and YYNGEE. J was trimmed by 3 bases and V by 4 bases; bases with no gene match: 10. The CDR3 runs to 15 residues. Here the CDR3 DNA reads TGTGCCAGCAGCCCGGAAGGGACAGATTACTACGAGCAGTACTTC. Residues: CASSPEGTDYYEQYF.

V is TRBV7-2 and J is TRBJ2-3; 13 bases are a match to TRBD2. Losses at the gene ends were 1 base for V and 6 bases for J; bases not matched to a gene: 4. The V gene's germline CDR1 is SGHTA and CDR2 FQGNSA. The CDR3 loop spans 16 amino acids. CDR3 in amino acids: CASSLGTSGSGDTQYF. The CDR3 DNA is TGTGCCAGCAGCTTAGGGACTAGCGGGAGTGGGGATACGCAGTATTTT.

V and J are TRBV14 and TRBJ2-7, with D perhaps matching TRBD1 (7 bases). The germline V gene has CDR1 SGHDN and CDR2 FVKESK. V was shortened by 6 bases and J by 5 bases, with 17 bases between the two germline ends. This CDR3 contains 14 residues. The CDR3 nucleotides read TGTGCCAGCAGTCTTGCGACAGGGAGGAACGAGCAGTACTTC. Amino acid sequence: CASSLATGRNEQYF.

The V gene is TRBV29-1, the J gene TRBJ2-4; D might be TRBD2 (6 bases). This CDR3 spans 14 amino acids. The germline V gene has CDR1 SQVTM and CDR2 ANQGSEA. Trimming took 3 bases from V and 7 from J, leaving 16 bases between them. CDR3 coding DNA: TGCAGCGTTGAGGATTTAGGGACTTCCAACATTCAGTACTTC. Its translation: CSVEDLGTSNIQYF.

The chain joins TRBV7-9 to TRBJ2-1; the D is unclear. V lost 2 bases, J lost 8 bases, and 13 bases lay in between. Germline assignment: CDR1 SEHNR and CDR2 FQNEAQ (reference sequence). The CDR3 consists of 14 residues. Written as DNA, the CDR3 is TGTGCCAGCAGCTTACGCGGCGGAGCAGATGAGCAGTTCTTC. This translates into CASSLRGGADEQFF.

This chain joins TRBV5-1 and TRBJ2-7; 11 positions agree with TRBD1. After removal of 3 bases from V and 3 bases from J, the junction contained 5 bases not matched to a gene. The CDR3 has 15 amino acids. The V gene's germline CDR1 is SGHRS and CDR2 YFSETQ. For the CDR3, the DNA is TGCGCCAGCAGCTGGGGACAGGGGGTATACTACGAGCAGTACTTC. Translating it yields CASSWGQGVYYEQYF.

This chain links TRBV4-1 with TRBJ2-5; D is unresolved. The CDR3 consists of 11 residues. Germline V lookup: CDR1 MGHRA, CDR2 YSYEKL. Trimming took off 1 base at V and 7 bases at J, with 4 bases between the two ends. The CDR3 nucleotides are TGCGCCAGCAGCCAAGTTGGGACCCAGTACTTC. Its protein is CASSQVGTQYF.

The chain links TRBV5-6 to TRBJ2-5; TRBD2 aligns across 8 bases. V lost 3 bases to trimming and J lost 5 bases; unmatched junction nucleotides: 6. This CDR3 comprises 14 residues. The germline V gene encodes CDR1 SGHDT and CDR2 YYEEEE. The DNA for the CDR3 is TGTGCCAGCAGCTCCAAGCGGGAGTGGGAGACCCAGTACTTC. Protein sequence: CASSSKREWETQYF. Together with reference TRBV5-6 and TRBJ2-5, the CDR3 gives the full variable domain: DAGVTQSPTHLIKTRGQQVTLRCSPKSGHDTVSWYQQALGQGPQFIFQYYEEEERQRGNFPDRFSGHQFPNYSSELNVNALLLGDSALYLCASSSKREWETQYFGPGTRLLVL.

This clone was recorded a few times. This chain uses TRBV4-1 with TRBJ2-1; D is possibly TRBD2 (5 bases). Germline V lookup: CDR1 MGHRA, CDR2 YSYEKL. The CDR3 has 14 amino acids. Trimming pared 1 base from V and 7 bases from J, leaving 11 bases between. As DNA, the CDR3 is TGCGCCAGCAGCCAAGGGCTAGCTGAAAATGAGCAGTTCTTC. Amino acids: CASSQGLAENEQFF.

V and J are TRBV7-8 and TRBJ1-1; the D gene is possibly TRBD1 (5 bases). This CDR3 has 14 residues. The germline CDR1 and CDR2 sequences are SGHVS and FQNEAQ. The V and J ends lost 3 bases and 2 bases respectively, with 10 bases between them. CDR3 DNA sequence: TGTGCCAGCAGCTTCGGGACTGGCAACACTGAAGCTTTCTTT. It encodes CASSFGTGNTEAFF.

The DNA for the CDR3 is TGCGCCAGCAGCCAAGGTCCACTAGCGGGACGGTCTGGGGCCAACGTCCTGACTTTC. This sequence encodes CASSQGPLAGRSGANVLTF. The rearrangement links TRBV4-1 to TRBJ2-6; TRBD2 agrees at 10 bases. This CDR3 has 19 amino acids. The germline V gene has CDR1 MGHRA and CDR2 YSYEKL. V gave up 1 base and J gave up 1 base; unmatched junction bases: 7.